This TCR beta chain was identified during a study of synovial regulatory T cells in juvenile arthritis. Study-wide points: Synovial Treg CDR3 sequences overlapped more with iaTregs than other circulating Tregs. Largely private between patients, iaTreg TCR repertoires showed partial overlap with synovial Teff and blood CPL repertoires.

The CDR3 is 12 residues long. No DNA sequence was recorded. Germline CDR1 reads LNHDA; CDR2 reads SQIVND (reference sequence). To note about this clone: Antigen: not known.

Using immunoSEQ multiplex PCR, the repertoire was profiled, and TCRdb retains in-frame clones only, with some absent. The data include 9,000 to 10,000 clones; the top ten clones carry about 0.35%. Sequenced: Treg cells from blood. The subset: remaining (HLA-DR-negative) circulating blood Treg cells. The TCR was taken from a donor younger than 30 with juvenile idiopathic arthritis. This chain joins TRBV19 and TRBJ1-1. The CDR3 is CASSIGPGGAFF.